These 32 T cell receptor beta chains share one sample of origin, sequenced in a study of OX40 agonist ivuxolimab in advanced cancers. TCRdb's copy holds only in-frame clones and misses some; the assay was immunoSEQ multiplex PCR. The data contain 55,000 to 70,000 clones, around four fifths of them singletons. The sequencing used CD4+ or CD8+ T cells sorted from blood, collected in a trial of the OX40 agonist ivuxolimab. Every receptor here comes from an adult with an advanced solid tumor such as melanoma, head and neck, liver or kidney cancer.

The V and J genes are TRBV9 and TRBJ1-3, with D uncertain. This CDR3 region has 16 residues. The V end lost 3 bases, the J end lost 0 bases, and 13 bases lay between the germline ends. The V gene's germline CDR1 is SGDLS and CDR2 YYNGEE. The CDR3 here is CASSAPLGPSGNTIYF. The CDR3 bases are TGTGCCAGCAGCGCCCCACTAGGACCCTCTGGAAACACCATATATTTT.

The CDR3 nucleotides are TGTGCCACCAGCTTCGGGGGACTAGCGGGAGGAAGAGAGACCCAGTACTTC. Residues: CATSFGGLAGGRETQYF. The gene calls are TRBV15 and TRBJ2-5; 15 nucleotides line up with TRBD2. Germline V gene sequence: CDR1 LNHNV, CDR2 YYDKDF (reference sequence). This CDR3 has 17 amino acids. The ends lost 5 bases at V and 4 bases at J; junction bases unmatched: 8.

This chain uses TRBV5-1 with TRBJ2-1; 10 bases are a match to TRBD2. Trimming removed 0 bases from V and 4 bases from J; junction bases left unmatched: 1. From germline, CDR1 is SGHRS and CDR2 YFSETQ. The CDR3 length is 15 residues. CDR3 DNA: TGCGCCAGCAGCTTGGGGACTAGCGGTTACAATGAGCAGTTCTTC. Its translation: CASSLGTSGYNEQFF.

CDR3 sequence: CASSLGAPSSYEQYF. CDR3 nucleotides: TGTGCCAGCAGCTTGGGGGCTCCTAGCTCCTACGAGCAGTACTTC. This chain joins TRBV5-5 and TRBJ2-7; D not certain. Germline V gene lookup returns CDR1 SGHKS and CDR2 YYEKEE (reference sequence). V lost 0 bases and J lost 0, with 10 bases in between. The CDR3 length is 15 residues.

The chain joins TRBV11-1 to TRBJ2-5; D is possibly TRBD1 (6 bases). CDR1 is SGHAT and CDR2 is FQDESV in the germline V gene (reference sequence). The CDR3 is 13 residues long. V gave up 2 bases and J gave up 4 bases, with 8 bases separating them. The CDR3: CASSLQGRETQYF. In DNA, the CDR3 is TGTGCCAGCAGCTTACAGGGGAGAGAGACCCAGTACTTC.

The genes are TRBV19 and TRBJ2-1; D perhaps matches TRBD2 (5 bases). This CDR3 has 15 amino acids. Germline-derived CDR1 and CDR2 are LNHDA and SQIVND (reference sequence). Trimming shortened V by 5 bases and J by 7 bases, and 18 bases separated the two germline ends. CDR3 in DNA: TGTGCCAGTAGTCCAGGACTCAACTACGGAAATGAGCAGTTCTTC. This sequence encodes CASSPGLNYGNEQFF.

This clone was counted once. V is TRBV27 and J is TRBJ2-3, with TRBD1 identical over 9 bases. Germline V CDR1 and CDR2: MNHEY, SMNVEV (reference sequence). V dropped 0 bases and J dropped 3; count of bases not matched to a gene: 7. The CDR3 is 17 amino acids. The CDR3 coding sequence is TGTGCCAGCAGTTTATCCCCTAAGACAGGGGGAACAGATACGCAGTATTTT. Translating it yields CASSLSPKTGGTDTQYF.

Here the CDR3 reads CASSSPTGANVLTF. CDR3 sequence (DNA): TGTGCCAGCAGCTCTCCGACTGGGGCCAACGTCCTGACTTTC. This rearrangement joins TRBV11-2 to TRBJ2-6; D remains ambiguous. V was pared by 4 bases and J by 2 bases, with 6 bases between. Germline V gene sequence: CDR1 SGHAT, CDR2 FQNNGV. CDR3 length: 14 residues.

CDR3 DNA sequence: TGTGCCAGCAGCTTGTACTACTCTGGGGCCAACGTCCTGACTTTC. This encodes CASSLYYSGANVLTF. V and J are TRBV5-5 and TRBJ2-6; no reliable D call. CDR1 is SGHKS and CDR2 is YYEKEE in the germline V gene (reference sequence). The CDR3 covers 15 residues. The ends were cut back, 1 base at V and 0 bases at J, with 5 bases in the middle.

The V and J genes are TRBV18 and TRBJ1-3; D is undetermined. From germline, CDR1 is KGHSH and CDR2 LQKENI. There are 14 residues in the CDR3. V lost 8 bases and J 4 bases, leaving 15 bases between the germline ends. CDR3 coding DNA: TGTGCCAGCCGCACTTTGAGGGAAGGAAACACCATATATTTT. Amino acid sequence: CASRTLREGNTIYF.

The chain combines TRBV9 with TRBJ2-3; D is possibly TRBD2 (6 bases). The V end lost 1 base, the J end lost 5 bases, and 14 bases lay between the germline ends. CDR3 length: 15 residues. Germline CDR1 SGDLS, CDR2 YYNGEE. CDR3 coding DNA: TGTGCCAGCAGCGTAACCCCGTTGGAGGGAGATACGCAGTATTTT. It translates to CASSVTPLEGDTQYF.

CDR3 loop: CASSPGLAESTDTQYF. The CDR3 DNA follows: TGTGCCAGTAGTCCGGGACTAGCGGAAAGCACAGATACGCAGTATTTT. This chain connects TRBV19 to TRBJ2-3, with 11 bases that match TRBD2. J was trimmed by 0 bases and V by 5 bases; bases with no gene match: 4. The CDR3 has 16 residues. Germline CDR1 is LNHDA and CDR2 is SQIVND (reference sequence).

The V call is TRBV19, the J call TRBJ2-7; D is unresolved. The CDR3 sequence is 13 residues long. The V and J ends lost 2 bases and 4 bases respectively, with 9 bases between them. Germline lookup yields CDR1 LNHDA and CDR2 SQIVND (reference sequence). The CDR3 sequence: CASSIWAVYEQYF. DNA of the CDR3: TGTGCCAGTAGTATATGGGCGGTGTACGAGCAGTACTTC. The whole variable domain, filled in from reference TRBV19 and TRBJ2-7, reads DGGITQSPKYLFRKEGQNVTLSCEQNLNHDAMYWYRQDPGQGLRLIYYSQIVNDFQKGDIAEGYSVSREKKESFPLTVTSAQKNPTAFYLCASSIWAVYEQYFGPGTRLTVT.

The rearrangement joins TRBV4-3 to TRBJ2-5; TRBD1 is a possible D gene (5 bases). Matching the DNA end better, TRBJ2-7 makes the J call doubtful. The CDR3 is made up of 15 amino acids. Germline CDR1 reads LGHNA; CDR2 reads YSLEER. The CDR3 loop reads CASSQDPGQTYEQYF. The CDR3, as DNA: TGCGCCAGCAGCCAAGATCCCGGACAAACCTACGAGCAGTACTTC.

The DNA of the CDR3 is TGTGCCAGGACTCGCTCAGGGGGCGGCACTGAAGCTTTCTTT. Translation gives CARTRSGGGTEAFF. The V call is TRBV2, the J call TRBJ1-1, with 8 positions matching TRBD1. Germline CDR1 is SNHLY and CDR2 is FYNNEI. Losses at the gene ends were 9 bases for V and 4 bases for J; bases not matched to a gene: 10. This CDR3 has 14 residues.

The chain uses TRBV27 and TRBJ2-7; D is possibly TRBD1 (5 bases). There are 14 residues in the CDR3. Germline V gives CDR1 MNHEY, CDR2 SMNVEV (reference sequence). The V end lost 6 bases, the J end lost 0 bases, and 12 bases lay between the germline ends. CDR3 residues: CASSPRVSSYEQYF. The CDR3 DNA follows: TGTGCCAGCAGCCCCAGGGTTAGCTCCTACGAGCAGTACTTC.

This clone was found once. This CDR3 reads CASSPNFLAGVYSYEQYF. CDR3 sequence (DNA): TGTGCCAGCAGTCCCAATTTTCTAGCGGGAGTTTACTCCTACGAGCAGTACTTC. This chain connects TRBV27 to TRBJ2-7, with TRBD2 identical over 10 bases. V lost 5 bases to trimming and J lost 0 bases; unmatched junction nucleotides: 13. From germline, CDR1 is MNHEY and CDR2 SMNVEV (reference sequence). This CDR3 has 18 amino acids.

In its sample, this clone was seen a few times. The V and J genes are TRBV15 and TRBJ2-1, with a tentative D call TRBD1 (6 bases). The germline V and J ends were trimmed by 1 base and 9 bases, with 7 bases remaining between them. Germline assignment: CDR1 LNHNV and CDR2 YYDKDF (reference sequence). The CDR3 spans 12 residues. CDR3 sequence: CATSRGGGEQFF. The CDR3 DNA reads as TGTGCCACCAGCAGAGGAGGGGGTGAGCAGTTCTTC.

The chain recombines TRBV5-1 with TRBJ2-3; a possible D gene is TRBD2 (6 bases). Between the trimmed V and J ends, which lost 7 bases and 0 bases, there was a span of 12 bases. This CDR3 spans 14 amino acids. Germline CDR1 and CDR2: SGHRS and YFSETQ. CDR3 sequence reads: CASRDSASTDTQYF. CDR3 DNA sequence: TGCGCCAGCCGGGACTCCGCTAGCACAGATACGCAGTATTTT.

V usage is TRBV4-3 and J usage is TRBJ2-4; the match to TRBD1 covers 9 bases. The germline gives CDR1 LGHNA, CDR2 YSLEER. The CDR3 consists of 18 residues. The trim removed 3 bases at V and 0 bases at J, leaving 9 bases unmatched. DNA of the CDR3: TGCGCCAGCAGCCAGAACAGGGGGCTTAGACAAGCCAAAAACATTCAGTACTTC. This gives the protein CASSQNRGLRQAKNIQYF.

This rearrangement joins TRBV11-2 to TRBJ2-7, with TRBD1 identical over 7 bases. Trimming cost V 1 base and J 6 bases; bases outside gene matches: 6. This CDR3 has 14 residues. Germline V gene sequence: CDR1 SGHAT, CDR2 FQNNGV. This CDR3 reads CASSLGQGIGEQYF. DNA for the CDR3: TGTGCCAGCAGCTTAGGACAGGGTATCGGCGAGCAGTACTTC. Together with reference TRBV11-2 and TRBJ2-7, the CDR3 gives the full variable domain: EAGVAQSPRYKIIEKRQSVAFWCNPISGHATLYWYQQILGQGPKLLIQFQNNGVVDDSQLPKDRFSAERLKGVDSTLKIQPAKLEDSAVYLCASSLGQGIGEQYFGPGTRLTVT.

A single count supports this clone. The gene calls are TRBV25-1 and TRBJ2-2, with TRBD1 matching over 10 bases. The length of the CDR3 is 16 residues. V lost 2 bases and J lost 6; bases outside the gene matches: 6. Germline loops: CDR1 MGHDK, CDR2 SYGVNS. CDR3 nucleotides: TGTGCCAGCAGTGAAGCGAGACAGGGGGCTTCCGGGGAGCTGTTTTTT. It specifies CASSEARQGASGELFF.

V gene TRBV7-9 combines with J gene TRBJ2-5; D is possibly TRBD2 (5 bases). V lost 0 bases and J lost 2, with 10 bases in between. The CDR3 is 15 amino acids. Germline V lookup: CDR1 SEHNR, CDR2 FQNEAQ (reference sequence). The CDR3 is CASSLARGGQETQYF. The CDR3 region has the DNA TGTGCCAGCAGCTTAGCGCGCGGAGGACAAGAGACCCAGTACTTC.

The genes are TRBV27 and TRBJ2-1; 8 positions match TRBD2. V lost 8 bases and J lost 5; bases outside the gene matches: 11. The CDR3 length is 15 residues. Germline V gene lookup returns CDR1 MNHEY and CDR2 SMNVEV (reference sequence). This chain's CDR3 is CASLKPGGQDNEQFF. The CDR3 bases are TGTGCCAGCCTTAAACCGGGGGGGCAGGACAATGAGCAGTTCTTC.

This clone came up once. The chain carries TRBV12-1 and TRBJ2-5; the table gives TRBD2 as D, unverified against the DNA. The DNA matches TRBJ2-7 better at its end, which makes the J call doubtful. TRBV12-1 is classified as a pseudogene. This CDR3 contains 12 residues. Written as DNA, the CDR3 is TGTGCCAGCAGCTTTGCCTCGTACGAGCAGTACTTC. It specifies CASSFASYEQYF.

This chain uses TRBV7-2 with TRBJ1-5, with TRBD1 as a possible D gene (6 bases). V was pared by 5 bases and J by 2 bases, with 10 bases between. This CDR3 spans 14 amino acids. Germline CDR1 is SGHTA and CDR2 is FQGNSA. CDR3: CASSRGAGNQPQHF. The CDR3, as DNA: TGTGCCAGCAGCCGGGGGGCCGGCAATCAGCCCCAGCATTTT.

The chain uses TRBV9 and TRBJ2-1, with unresolved D. Germline CDR1 and CDR2: SGDLS and YYNGEE. Trimming pared 3 bases from V and 9 bases from J, leaving 10 bases between. This CDR3 region has 12 residues. The CDR3, as DNA: TGTGCCAGCAGCGGGCTAGTTAGTGAGCAGTTCTTC. Amino acid sequence: CASSGLVSEQFF.

This chain links TRBV4-2 with TRBJ2-4; the D is unclear. Germline V gene lookup returns CDR1 LGHNA and CDR2 YNFKEQ. The CDR3 covers 14 residues. Between the trimmed V and J ends, which lost 0 bases and 7 bases, there was a span of 10 bases. CDR3 loop: CASSQDWQQNIQYF. CDR3 sequence (DNA): TGTGCCAGCAGCCAAGATTGGCAACAGAACATTCAGTACTTC.

This clone was seen only a few times. The gene calls are TRBV7-2 and TRBJ1-4, with 7 bases fitting TRBD1. Trimming took 3 bases from V and 10 from J; bases not matched to a gene: 11. Germline CDR1 reads SGHTA; CDR2 reads FQGNSA. This CDR3 spans 15 amino acids. For the CDR3, the DNA is TGTGCCAGCAGCTTTTTAGGGGGACAGTTTGGAAAACTGTTTTTT. Its protein product is CASSFLGGQFGKLFF.

The V gene is TRBV27, the J gene TRBJ2-7; TRBD2 matches at 11 bases. The length of the CDR3 is 15 residues. The germline V gene has CDR1 MNHEY and CDR2 SMNVEV (reference sequence). With 4 bases clipped from V and 4 bases from J, the junction kept 6 bases outside the gene matches. CDR3 region: CASSSVAGGVYEQYF. The CDR3 DNA follows: TGTGCCAGCAGTTCCGTAGCGGGAGGGGTTTACGAGCAGTACTTC.

V is TRBV6-6 and J is TRBJ2-1, with a possible D match to TRBD2 (6 bases). The CDR3 runs 15 residues. Germline V gives CDR1 MNHNY, CDR2 SVGAGI (reference sequence). Trimming took off 0 bases at V and 6 bases at J, with 12 bases between the two ends. The CDR3 region has the DNA TGTGCCAGCAGTTACTCGACCGGGAGCGTCAATGAGCAGTTCTTC. Translation: CASSYSTGSVNEQFF.

This chain connects TRBV18 to TRBJ2-5, with D perhaps TRBD2 (6 bases). Looked up from germline, CDR1 is KGHSH and CDR2 is LQKENI. This CDR3 region has 17 residues. V lost 3 bases and J 1 base, leaving 18 bases between the germline ends. In DNA, the CDR3 is TGTGCCAGCTCACCTCCGGGAGTAGTAGTGGGCCAAGAGACCCAGTACTTC. Protein sequence: CASSPPGVVVGQETQYF.